The sequence of this T cell receptor beta chain was determined in a study of shared clonotypes between healthy human individuals. Overall study: Three plates were used per donor for CD4 naive, three for CD4 memory, two for CD8 naive and one for CD8 memory.

Donors were healthy HIV-negative adults without recent acute infections or vaccinations. Study-level results: A small donor pool kept down the genetic and exposure-history diversity that was represented. Only blood was sampled; tissue repertoires likely differ.

Germline assignment: CDR1 SEHNR and CDR2 FQNEAQ (reference sequence). V was trimmed by 5 bases and J by 0 bases, leaving 13 bases between them. The CDR3 is 16 residues long. TCRdb's table, derived via immunoSEQ multiplex PCR, lists solely in-frame clones and lacks some. The sample lists roughly 2.4 million clones; 95% were seen once. Points on this clone: What it binds is not known.

The J gene is TRBJ1-4, the V gene TRBV7-9; D not resolved. Sequencing input: naive CD4+ T cells sorted from blood. The subset: CD45RA+ positively selected. The clonotype comes from a man between 18 and 29 years old in good health. For the CDR3, the DNA is TGTGCCAGCAGCCCCTCTTACCCTGCAACTAATGAAAAACTGTTTTTT. Its protein is CASSPSYPATNEKLFF. The full variable domain, with the rest looked up from reference TRBV7-9 and TRBJ1-4, is DTGVSQNPRHKITKRGQNVTFRCDPISEHNRLYWYRQTLGQGPEFLTYFQNEAQLEKSRLLSDRFSAERPKGSFSTLEIQRTEQGDSAMYLCASSPSYPATNEKLFFGSGTQLSVL.